These 9 T cell receptor beta chains originate from one sample sequenced in a study of T cell repertoires in cytomegalovirus infection. Antigen specificity for these receptors is unknown. TCRdb itself ran the reads through MiXCR, one entry per CDR3 protein. The sample has about 830,000 distinct CDR3 sequences, approximately 32% seen once. This specimen consisted of cultured CD8+ T cells from PBMCs, obtained from culture after CMV antigen stimulation. The receptors were gathered from a human donor in good health (CMV status not recorded). Some clones in this sample may be carry-over from other donors' samples.

This clonotype came up a few times. V usage is TRBV15 and J usage is TRBJ1-2, with 9 nucleotides matching TRBD1. Trimming cost V 6 bases and J 5 bases; bases outside gene matches: 7. The CDR3 consists of 14 residues. Germline assignment: CDR1 LNHNV and CDR2 YYDKDF (reference sequence). The CDR3 region is CATSGTGLGYGYTF. The CDR3 DNA sequence: TGTGCCACCAGTGGGACAGGGCTAGGATATGGCTACACCTTC.

The rearrangement uses TRBV6-1 and TRBJ2-3; 11 bases are shared with TRBD2. The CDR3 sequence is 17 residues long. Germline lookup yields CDR1 MNHNS and CDR2 SASEGT. V lost 1 base to trimming and J lost 1 base; unmatched junction nucleotides: 4. CDR3 in amino acids: CASSEGASGGRTDTQYF. The CDR3 DNA sequence: TGTGCCAGCAGTGAAGGAGCTAGCGGGGGGCGCACAGATACGCAGTATTTT.

This clonotype was counted only a few times. The chain combines TRBV6-2 or TRBV6-3 with TRBJ1-1; D is unclear. V lost 6 bases and J lost 5, with 10 bases in between. The CDR3 loop spans 12 amino acids. Germline V gives CDR1 MNHEY, CDR2 SVGEGT. CDR3 nucleotides: TGTGCCAGCAGCCATACTAGGACTGAAGCTTTCTTT. Translation gives CASSHTRTEAFF.

Ten or more counts support this clonotype. The genes are TRBV7-6 and TRBJ2-5; D might be TRBD1 (5 bases). V was cut by 5 bases and J by 1 base, with 14 bases left in between. The CDR3 consists of 15 residues. In germline, CDR1 is SGHVS, CDR2 FNYEAQ. DNA for the CDR3: TGTGCCAGCAGCACCGCTTGGGGCCCCCAAGAGACCCAGTACTTC. Its translation: CASSTAWGPQETQYF. Supplemented by reference TRBV7-6 and TRBJ2-5, the full variable domain reads GAGVSQSPRYKVTKRGQDVALRCDPISGHVSLYWYRQALGQGPEFLTYFNYEAQQDKSGLPNDRFSAERPEGSISTLTIQRTEQRDSAMYRCASSTAWGPQETQYFGPGTRLLVL.

The gene calls are TRBV29-1 and TRBJ2-5; D ambiguous. Trimming left V 6 bases short and J 6 bases short, with 8 bases between. CDR3 length equals 10 residues. Germline V gives CDR1 SQVTM, CDR2 ANQGSEA. The CDR3 DNA sequence: TGCAGCGTAAGAGAAAAGACCCAGTACTTC. Its translation: CSVREKTQYF.

V is TRBV9 and J is TRBJ1-2, with a weak D call TRBD1 (6 bases). The CDR3 spans 15 residues. Germline assignment: CDR1 SGDLS and CDR2 YYNGEE. V lost 4 bases and J 6 bases, leaving 19 bases between the germline ends. CDR3 amino acids: CASSPPGGRDNGYTF. Written as DNA, the CDR3 is TGTGCCAGCAGCCCCCCCGGGGGGCGAGATAATGGCTACACCTTC.

This clonotype was detected a few times. The chain recombines TRBV7-2 with TRBJ2-3; unclear D gene. This CDR3 has 15 residues. Per the germline V gene, CDR1 is SGHTA and CDR2 is FQGNSA. V was trimmed by 1 base and J by 0 bases, leaving 8 bases between them. The CDR3 nucleotides are TGTGCCAGCAGCTTAGGGGCCCTAAGCACAGATACGCAGTATTTT. This translates into CASSLGALSTDTQYF.

Ten or more counts support this clonotype. This rearrangement joins TRBV6-5 to TRBJ1-6; 12 bases are shared with TRBD1. V shed 4 bases and J 9 bases; nucleotides not matched to a gene: 10. CDR3 length: 17 amino acids. Germline CDR1 reads MNHEY; CDR2 reads SVGAGI. This CDR3 reads CASSWVGQGAFGSPLHF. The CDR3 DNA is TGTGCCAGCAGTTGGGTGGGACAGGGGGCTTTCGGTTCACCCCTCCACTTT.

In its sample, this clonotype was seen a few times. The CDR3 DNA reads TGCGCCAGCAGCCAAGGTCCCCCCGGCGTGGGGACTAGCACAGATACGCAGTATTTT. This sequence encodes CASSQGPPGVGTSTDTQYF. The chain joins TRBV4-3 to TRBJ2-3; weak D call: TRBD2 (6 bases). The CDR3 is 19 residues long. V was shortened by 1 base and J by 0 bases, with 20 bases between the two germline ends. Germline V gene data show CDR1 as LGHNA and CDR2 as YSLEER.